This T cell receptor beta chain was identified during a study of T cells in Graves' hyperthyroidism and ophthalmopathy. Template material for amplifying TCR beta CDR3 regions consisted of RNA transcripts. The HTBI primer set served for first-round RT-PCR of the TCR CDR3. From the multiplex PCR reads, TCRdb called clonotypes with MiXCR, one entry per CDR3 protein. The sample has fewer than 800,000 distinct CDR3 sequences; 16% are singletons. There are 13 residues in the CDR3. From germline, CDR1 is KGHSH and CDR2 LQKENI. Trimming cost V 3 bases and J 5 bases, with 10 bases left between them. This clonotype originated in a man aged 18-30 years with Graves' hyperthyroidism. The sample comprised blood. The chain couples TRBV18 to TRBJ1-1, with unresolved D. CDR3 nucleotides: TGTGCCAGCTCACCCCTCATGGGAACTGAAGCTTTCTTT. Protein sequence: CASSPLMGTEAFF.